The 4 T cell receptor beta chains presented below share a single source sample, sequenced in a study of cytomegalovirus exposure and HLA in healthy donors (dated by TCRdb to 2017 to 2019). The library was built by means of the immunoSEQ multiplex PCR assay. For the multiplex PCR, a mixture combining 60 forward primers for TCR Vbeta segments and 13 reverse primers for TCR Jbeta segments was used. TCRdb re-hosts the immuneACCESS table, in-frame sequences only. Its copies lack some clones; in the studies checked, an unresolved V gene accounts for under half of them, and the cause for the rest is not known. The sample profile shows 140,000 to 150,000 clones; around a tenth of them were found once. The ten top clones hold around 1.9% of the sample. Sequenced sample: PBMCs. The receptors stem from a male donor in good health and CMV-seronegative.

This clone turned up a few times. The CDR3 DNA follows: TGCGCCAGCAGCCAAGAGGGGGGACCTAAGCGGGGGGCCGCCAATGAGCAGTTCTTC. It encodes CASSQEGGPKRGAANEQFF. The chain carries TRBV4-1 and TRBJ2-1, with 9 bases that match TRBD2. The V gene end was trimmed by 0 bases and the J gene end by 6 bases; junction bases not matched to a gene: 15. The CDR3 length is 19 residues. Germline values: CDR1 MGHRA, CDR2 YSYEKL.

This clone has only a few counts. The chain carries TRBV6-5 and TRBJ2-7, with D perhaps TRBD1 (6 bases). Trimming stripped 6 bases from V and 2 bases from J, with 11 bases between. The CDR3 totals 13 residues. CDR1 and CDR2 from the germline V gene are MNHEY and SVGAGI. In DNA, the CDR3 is TGTGCCAGCAGCCTGGGACATACCTACGAGCAGTACTTC. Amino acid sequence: CASSLGHTYEQYF.

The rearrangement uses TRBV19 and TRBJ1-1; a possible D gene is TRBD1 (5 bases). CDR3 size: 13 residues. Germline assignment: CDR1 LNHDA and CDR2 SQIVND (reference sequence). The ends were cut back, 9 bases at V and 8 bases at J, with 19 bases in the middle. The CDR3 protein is CASRGGALLEAFF. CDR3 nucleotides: TGTGCCAGCCGGGGAGGGGCCCTTCTCGAAGCTTTCTTT.

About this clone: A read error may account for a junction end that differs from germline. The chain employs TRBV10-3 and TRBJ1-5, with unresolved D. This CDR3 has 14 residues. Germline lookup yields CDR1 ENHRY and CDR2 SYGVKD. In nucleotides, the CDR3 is TGTGCCATCAGTGGGCAGGTTGGCAATCAGCCCCGGCATTTT. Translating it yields CAISGQVGNQPRHF.